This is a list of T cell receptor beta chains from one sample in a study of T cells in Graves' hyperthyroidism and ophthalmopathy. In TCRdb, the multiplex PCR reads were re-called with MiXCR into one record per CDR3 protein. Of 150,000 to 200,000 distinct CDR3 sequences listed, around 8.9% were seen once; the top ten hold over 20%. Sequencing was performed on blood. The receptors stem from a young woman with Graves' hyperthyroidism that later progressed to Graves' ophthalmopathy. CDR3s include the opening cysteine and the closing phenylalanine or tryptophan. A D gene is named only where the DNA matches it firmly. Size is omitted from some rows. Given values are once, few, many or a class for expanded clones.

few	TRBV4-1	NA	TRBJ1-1	CASSQMGRGLLNTEAFF	TGCGCCAGCAGCCAAATGGGCAGGGGCTTATTGAACACTGAAGCTTTCTTT
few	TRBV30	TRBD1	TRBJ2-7	CAWRGTGDSEQYF	TGTGCCTGGAGAGGGACAGGGGACTCCGAGCAGTACTTC
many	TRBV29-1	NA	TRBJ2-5	CSVGEETQYF	TGCAGCGTTGGTGAAGAGACCCAGTACTTC
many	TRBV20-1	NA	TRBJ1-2	CSALGGNYGYTF	TGCAGTGCCCTGGGGGGGAACTATGGCTACACCTTC
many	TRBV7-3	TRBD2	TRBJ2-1	CASSLGGGSHNEQFF	TGTGCCAGCAGCTTAGGGGGGGGGAGCCACAATGAGCAGTTCTTC
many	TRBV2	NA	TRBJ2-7	CASSPYSSYEQYF	TGTGCCAGCAGTCCCTACTCTTCCTACGAGCAGTACTTC
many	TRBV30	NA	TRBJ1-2	CAWYGAGGDGKNYGYTF	TGTGCCTGGTATGGGGCGGGTGGGGACGGCAAGAACTATGGCTACACCTTC
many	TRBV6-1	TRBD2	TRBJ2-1	CASSNFPAGGAYNEQFF	TGTGCCAGCAGCAACTTTCCCGCGGGAGGGGCCTACAATGAGCAGTTCTTC
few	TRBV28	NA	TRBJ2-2	CASSRLGTGEPFF	TGTGCCAGCAGTCGCCTGGGGACCGGGGAGCCGTTTTTT
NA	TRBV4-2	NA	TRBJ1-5	CASSQDIIGFGKNQPQHF	TGTGCCAGCAGCCAAGATATTATTGGGTTTGGAAAGAACCAGCCCCAGCATTTT
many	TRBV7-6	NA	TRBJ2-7	CASGPGRSPYEQYF	TGTGCCAGCGGGCCGGGACGAAGTCCCTACGAGCAGTACTTC
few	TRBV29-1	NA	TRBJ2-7	CSAITNGTSYEQYF	TGCAGCGCCATCACTAACGGGACATCCTACGAGCAGTACTTC
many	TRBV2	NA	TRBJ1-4	CASSEAGTAPGEKLFF	TGTGCCAGCAGTGAAGCCGGGACCGCACCGGGGGAAAAACTGTTTTTT
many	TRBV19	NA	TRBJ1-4	CATQPTATNEKLFF	TGTGCCACCCAACCGACAGCAACTAATGAAAAACTGTTTTTT
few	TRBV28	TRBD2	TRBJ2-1	CASSPTWGSGGVSYNEQFF	TGTGCCAGCAGTCCCACTTGGGGTAGCGGGGGGGTCTCCTACAATGAGCAGTTCTTC
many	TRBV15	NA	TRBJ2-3	CATSRVSGPLSGRSQYF	TGTGCCACCAGCAGAGTTTCGGGACCACTTAGCGGACGTTCACAGTATTTT
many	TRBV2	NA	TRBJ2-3	CASSYGVGDTQYF	TGTGCCAGCAGTTACGGAGTGGGAGATACGCAGTATTTT
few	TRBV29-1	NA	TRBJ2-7	CSVALGTGHYKQYF	TGCAGCGTTGCTCTGGGCACAGGGCACTACAAGCAGTACTTC
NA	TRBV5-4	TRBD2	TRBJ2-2	CASSPGTSGKTGELFF	TGTGCCAGCAGCCCCGGGACTAGCGGGAAGACCGGGGAGCTGTTTTTT
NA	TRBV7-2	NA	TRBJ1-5	CASSLEQGRNQPQHF	TGTGCCAGCAGCCTAGAACAGGGTCGGAATCAGCCCCAGCATTTT
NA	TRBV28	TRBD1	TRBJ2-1	CASKGAGGNNEQFF	TGTGCCAGCAAAGGAGCAGGGGGAAACAATGAGCAGTTCTTC
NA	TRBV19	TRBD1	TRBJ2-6	CASSLTGTGAGANVLTF	TGTGCCAGTAGTCTTACCGGGACAGGGGCTGGGGCCAACGTCCTGACTTTC
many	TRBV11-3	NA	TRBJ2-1	CASSLDRGEQFF	TGTGCCAGCAGCTTAGATAGGGGTGAGCAGTTCTTC
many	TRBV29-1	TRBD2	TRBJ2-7	CSVGRLAPSYEQYF	TGCAGCGTTGGAAGACTAGCACCCTCCTACGAGCAGTACTTC
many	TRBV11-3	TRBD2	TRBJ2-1	CASSPTSGGNNEQFF	TGTGCCAGCAGCCCAACAAGCGGGGGGAACAATGAGCAGTTCTTC
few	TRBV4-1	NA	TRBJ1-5	CASSQTGGQSNQPQHF	TGCGCCAGCAGCCAAACCGGGGGCCAAAGCAATCAGCCCCAGCATTTT
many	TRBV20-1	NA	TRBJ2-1	CSASTGALLREEQFF	TGCAGTGCAAGCACGGGAGCGCTATTACGGGAGGAGCAGTTCTTC
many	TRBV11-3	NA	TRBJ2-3	CASSLTGRVADTQYF	TGTGCCAGCAGCTTAACGGGCAGGGTTGCAGATACGCAGTATTTT
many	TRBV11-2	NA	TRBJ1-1	CASSLVGAFF	TGTGCCAGCAGCTTAGTTGGGGCTTTCTTT
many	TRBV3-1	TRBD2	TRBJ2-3	CASSQGPFLAGGTDTQYF	TGTGCCAGCAGCCAAGGGCCATTTTTAGCGGGGGGAACAGATACGCAGTATTTT
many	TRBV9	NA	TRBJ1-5	CASSVALARYSNQPQHF	TGTGCCAGCAGCGTAGCTTTGGCCAGATATAGCAATCAGCCCCAGCATTTT
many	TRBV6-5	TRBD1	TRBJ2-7	CASSYSNRGLDEQYF	TGTGCCAGCAGTTACTCGAACAGGGGGCTCGACGAGCAGTACTTC
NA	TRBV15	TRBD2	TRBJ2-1	CATSIGRALYNEQFF	TGTGCCACCAGCATCGGGAGGGCCCTCTACAATGAGCAGTTCTTC
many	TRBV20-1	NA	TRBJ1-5	CSASGGRGDNQPQHF	TGCAGTGCTAGCGGGGGGCGCGGAGACAATCAGCCCCAGCATTTT
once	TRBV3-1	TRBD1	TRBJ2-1	CASSQIRTGVYNEQFF	TGTGCCAGCAGCCAAATTAGGACAGGGGTATACAATGAGCAGTTCTTC
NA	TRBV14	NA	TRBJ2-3	CASSRALFMADTQYF	TGTGCCAGCAGCCGGGCCCTCTTTATGGCAGATACGCAGTATTTT
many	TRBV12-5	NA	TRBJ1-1	CASGLGLNTEAFF	TGTGCTAGTGGTTTGGGGTTGAACACTGAAGCTTTCTTT
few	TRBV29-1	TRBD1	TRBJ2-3	CSGRDRGRSLNADTQYF	TGCAGCGGGAGGGACAGGGGGCGCTCACTCAATGCAGATACGCAGTATTTT
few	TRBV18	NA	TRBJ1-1	CASSPRNRVLMNTEAFF	TGTGCCAGCTCACCACGGAATCGTGTACTGATGAACACTGAAGCTTTCTTT
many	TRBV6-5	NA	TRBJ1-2	CASSYAGADYGYTF	TGTGCCAGCAGTTACGCCGGAGCGGACTATGGCTACACCTTC
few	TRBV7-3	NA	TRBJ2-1	CASSLNAGEQFF	TGTGCCAGCAGCTTAAATGCGGGGGAGCAGTTCTTC
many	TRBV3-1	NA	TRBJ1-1	CASRPKIRVNTEAFF	TGTGCCAGCAGGCCCAAAATAAGGGTGAACACTGAAGCTTTCTTT
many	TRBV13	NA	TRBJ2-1	CASSLELGLEGRDKQFF	TGTGCCAGCAGCTTAGAACTGGGGCTAGAGGGTAGGGACAAGCAGTTCTTC
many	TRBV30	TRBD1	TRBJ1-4	CAWSRQGVEKLFF	TGTGCCTGGAGTCGACAGGGGGTGGAAAAACTGTTTTTT
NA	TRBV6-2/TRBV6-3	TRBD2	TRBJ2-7	CASSFGTKGEQYF	TGTGCCAGCAGTTTTGGGACTAAGGGCGAGCAGTACTTC